What follows is one TCR beta chain and its context. Its target is unknown. The sample belongs to a study of T cells in localized non-small cell lung cancer. Method: immunoSEQ multiplex PCR; TCRdb's copy keeps in-frame clones and lacks some. The sample carries tens of thousands of clones, about 86% recorded once. The study, taken as a whole, reports: Since sequencing was restricted to only one region of the tumor, intratumor heterogeneity remains a possibility.

The sequence was obtained from a woman aged 35-70 years with stage I lung adenocarcinoma. The input for sequencing was peripheral blood, taken before any cancer treatment.

This CDR3 reads CASSLGNQPQHF. In DNA, the CDR3 is TGTGCCAGCAGCTTGGGGAATCAGCCCCAGCATTTT. The chain has TRBV5-6 and TRBJ1-5; D is ambiguous. Trimming took off 0 bases at V and 4 bases at J, with 2 bases between the two ends. CDR1 is SGHDT and CDR2 is YYEEEE in the germline V gene. The CDR3 totals 12 residues.